These 6 T cell receptor beta chains were sequenced from one sample in a study of T cell repertoires in cytomegalovirus infection. Each CDR3 protein is one row after TCRdb ran MiXCR on the reads. The profile covers 200,000 to 250,000 distinct CDR3 sequences, with about 23% appearing a single time and 15% to 20% taken by the ten largest. Sequencing was carried out using CD8+ T cells from PBMCs. Receptors originate from a human donor in good health (CMV status not recorded). Some clones in this sample may be carry-over from other donors' samples.

The chain recombines TRBV6-5 with TRBJ2-5; 13 nucleotides match TRBD2. V shed 10 bases and J 4 bases; nucleotides not matched to a gene: 12. The CDR3 covers 16 residues. CDR1 and CDR2 (germline): MNHEY, SVGAGI. CDR3 nucleotides: TGTGCCACCCTGGGACTAGCGGGACCCCCTTCAGAGACCCAGTACTTC. It translates to CATLGLAGPPSETQYF.

This clonotype was seen ten or more times. The CDR3 is CASSLAPESSSYEQYF. The CDR3 DNA reads as TGTGCCAGCAGCTTAGCCCCGGAGTCGAGCTCCTACGAGCAGTACTTC. The rearrangement joins TRBV11-2 to TRBJ2-7; no definite D call. This CDR3 spans 16 amino acids. Deletions cut 1 base from V and 0 bases from J, with 13 bases between. Germline V gene data show CDR1 as SGHAT and CDR2 as FQNNGV.

This clonotype was counted a few times. The chain employs TRBV7-6 and TRBJ2-3; 13 bases agree with TRBD2. Looked up from germline, CDR1 is SGHVS and CDR2 is FNYEAQ. The V and J ends lost 2 bases and 2 bases, in that order; junction bases with no gene match: 4. The CDR3 length is 17 residues. The CDR3 DNA reads as TGTGCCAGCAGCTTATTACTAGCGGGGGGGCACACAGATACGCAGTATTTT. This codes for CASSLLLAGGHTDTQYF.

In this sample, this clonotype turned up a few times. This sequence joins TRBV7-9 and TRBJ1-2; D might be TRBD1 (5 bases). The CDR3 has 14 residues. Germline V gene sequence: CDR1 SEHNR, CDR2 FQNEAQ (reference sequence). V lost 4 bases to trimming and J lost 6 bases, with 15 bases between them. The CDR3 DNA is TGTGCCAGCAGCTATTCCGGGACCCCGGATGGCTACACCTTC. Its protein is CASSYSGTPDGYTF. Full variable domain (outside the CDR3, taken from reference TRBV7-9 and TRBJ1-2): DTGVSQNPRHKITKRGQNVTFRCDPISEHNRLYWYRQTLGQGPEFLTYFQNEAQLEKSRLLSDRFSAERPKGSFSTLEIQRTEQGDSAMYLCASSYSGTPDGYTFGSGTRLTVV.

The chain links TRBV6-1 to TRBJ2-1; D is ambiguous. Per germline, CDR1 MNHNS and CDR2 SASEGT. V lost 8 bases and J 8 bases, leaving 10 bases between the germline ends. The CDR3 is made up of 11 amino acids. This CDR3 reads CASGDIYEQFF. The CDR3 bases are TGTGCCAGCGGAGACATCTATGAGCAGTTCTTC.

The gene calls are TRBV10-2 and TRBJ2-7, with 10 bases fitting TRBD1. CDR1 and CDR2 from the germline V gene are WSHSY and SAAADI. This CDR3 is built from 15 residues. V shed 3 bases, J shed 5 bases, and the junction held 7 bases outside the gene matches. The chain's CDR3 is CASSDQTGGNNEQYF. Here the CDR3 DNA reads TGCGCCAGCAGTGACCAGACAGGGGGCAACAACGAGCAGTACTTC.